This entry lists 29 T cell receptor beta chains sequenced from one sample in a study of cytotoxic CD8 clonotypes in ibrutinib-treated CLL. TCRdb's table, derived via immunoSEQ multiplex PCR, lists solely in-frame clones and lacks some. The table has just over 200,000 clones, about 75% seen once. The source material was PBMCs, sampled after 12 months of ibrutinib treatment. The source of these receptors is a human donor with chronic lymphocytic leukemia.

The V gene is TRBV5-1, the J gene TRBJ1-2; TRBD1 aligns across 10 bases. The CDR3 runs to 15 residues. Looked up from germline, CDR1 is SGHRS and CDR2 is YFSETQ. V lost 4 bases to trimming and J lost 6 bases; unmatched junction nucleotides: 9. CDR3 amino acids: CASSRGGTGENGYTF. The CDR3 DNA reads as TGCGCCAGCAGCCGGGGTGGGACAGGGGAAAATGGCTACACCTTC.

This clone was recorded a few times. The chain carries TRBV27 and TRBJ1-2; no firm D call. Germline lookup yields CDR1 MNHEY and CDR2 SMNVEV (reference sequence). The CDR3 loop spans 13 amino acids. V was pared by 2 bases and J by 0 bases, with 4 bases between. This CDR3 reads CASSLRANYGYTF. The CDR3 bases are TGTGCCAGCAGTTTAAGAGCTAACTATGGCTACACCTTC.

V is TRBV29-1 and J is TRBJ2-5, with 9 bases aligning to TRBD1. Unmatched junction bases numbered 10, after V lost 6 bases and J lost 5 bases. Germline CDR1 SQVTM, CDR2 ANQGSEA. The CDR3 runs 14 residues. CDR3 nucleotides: TGCAGCGTCACGGGACAGGGACTCGGGGAGACCCAGTACTTC. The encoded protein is CSVTGQGLGETQYF.

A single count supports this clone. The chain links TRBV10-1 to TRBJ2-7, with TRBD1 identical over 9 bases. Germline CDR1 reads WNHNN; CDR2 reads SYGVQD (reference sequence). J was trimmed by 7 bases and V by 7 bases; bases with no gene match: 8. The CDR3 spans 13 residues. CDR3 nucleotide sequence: TGCGCCAGCATCGGGACAGGGCCTAAAGAGCAGTACTTC. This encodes CASIGTGPKEQYF.

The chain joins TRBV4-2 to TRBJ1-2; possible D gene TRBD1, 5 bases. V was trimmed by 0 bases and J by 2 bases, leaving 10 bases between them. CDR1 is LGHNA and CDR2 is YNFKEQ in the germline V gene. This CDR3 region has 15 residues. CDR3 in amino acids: CASSQEVPGNYGYTF. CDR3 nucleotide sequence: TGTGCCAGCAGCCAAGAAGTTCCAGGGAACTATGGCTACACCTTC.

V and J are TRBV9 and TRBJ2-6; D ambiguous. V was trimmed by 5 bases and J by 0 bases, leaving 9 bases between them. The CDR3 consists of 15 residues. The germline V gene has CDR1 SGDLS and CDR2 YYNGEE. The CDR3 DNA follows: TGTGCCAGCAGGGCAGGTGGCTCTGGGGCCAACGTCCTGACTTTC. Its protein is CASRAGGSGANVLTF.

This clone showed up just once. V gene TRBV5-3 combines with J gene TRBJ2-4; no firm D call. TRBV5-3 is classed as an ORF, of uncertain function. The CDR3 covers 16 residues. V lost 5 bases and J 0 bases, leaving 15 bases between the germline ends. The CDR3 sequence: CARSNVGALAKNIQYF. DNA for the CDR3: TGTGCCAGAAGTAATGTCGGAGCCCTAGCCAAAAACATTCAGTACTTC.

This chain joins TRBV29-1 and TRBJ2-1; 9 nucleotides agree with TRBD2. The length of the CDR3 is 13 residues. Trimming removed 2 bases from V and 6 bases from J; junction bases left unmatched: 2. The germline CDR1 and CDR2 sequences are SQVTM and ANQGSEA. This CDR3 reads CSVELAGRNEQFF. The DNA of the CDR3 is TGCAGCGTTGAACTAGCGGGACGCAATGAGCAGTTCTTC.

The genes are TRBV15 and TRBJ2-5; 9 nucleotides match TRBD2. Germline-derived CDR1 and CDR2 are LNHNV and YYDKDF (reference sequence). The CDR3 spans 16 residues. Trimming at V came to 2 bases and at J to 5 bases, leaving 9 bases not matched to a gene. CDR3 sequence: CATSRSHSGGQETQYF. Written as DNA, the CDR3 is TGTGCCACCAGCAGATCACATAGCGGGGGTCAGGAGACCCAGTACTTC.

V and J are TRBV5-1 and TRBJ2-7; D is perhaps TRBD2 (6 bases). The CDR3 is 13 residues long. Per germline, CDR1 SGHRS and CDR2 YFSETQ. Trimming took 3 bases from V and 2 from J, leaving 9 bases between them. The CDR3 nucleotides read TGCGCCAGCAGCTACGGGACTCCCTACGAGCAGTACTTC. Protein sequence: CASSYGTPYEQYF.

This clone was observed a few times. The CDR3 region is CASSLGGQTQETQYF. The CDR3 region has the DNA TGCGCCAGCAGCTTGGGGGGACAGACCCAAGAGACCCAGTACTTC. This chain connects TRBV5-1 to TRBJ2-5; 7 bases map to TRBD1. Looked up from germline, CDR1 is SGHRS and CDR2 is YFSETQ. The CDR3 length is 15 residues. V trimming: 0 bases; J trimming: 1 base; junction bases outside the gene matches: 3.

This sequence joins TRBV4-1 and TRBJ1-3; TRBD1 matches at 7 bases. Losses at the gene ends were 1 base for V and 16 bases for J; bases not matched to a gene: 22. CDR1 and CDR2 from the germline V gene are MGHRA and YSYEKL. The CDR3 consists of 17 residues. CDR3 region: CASSQASTGTVFPQAYF. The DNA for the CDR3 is TGCGCCAGCAGCCAAGCCTCGACCGGGACAGTTTTTCCTCAAGCGTATTTT.

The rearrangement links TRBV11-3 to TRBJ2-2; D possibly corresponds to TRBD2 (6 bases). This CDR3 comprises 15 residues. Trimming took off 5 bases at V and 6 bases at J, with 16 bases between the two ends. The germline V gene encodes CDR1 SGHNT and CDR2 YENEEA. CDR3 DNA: TGTGCCAGCAGCCCAATCCTGGGGGGTGCCGGGGAGCTGTTTTTT. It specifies CASSPILGGAGELFF. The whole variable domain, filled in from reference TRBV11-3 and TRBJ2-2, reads EAGVVQSPRYKIIEKKQPVAFWCNPISGHNTLYWYLQNLGQGPELLIRYENEEAVDDSQLPKDRFSAERLKGVDSTLKIQPAELGDSAVYLCASSPILGGAGELFFGEGSRLTVL.

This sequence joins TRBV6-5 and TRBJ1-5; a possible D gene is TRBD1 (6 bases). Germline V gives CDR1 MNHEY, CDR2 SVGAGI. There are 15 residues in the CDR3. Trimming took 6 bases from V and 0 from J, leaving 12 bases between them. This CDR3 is CASSPDRYSNQPQHF. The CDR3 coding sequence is TGTGCCAGCAGCCCGGACAGATATAGCAATCAGCCCCAGCATTTT.

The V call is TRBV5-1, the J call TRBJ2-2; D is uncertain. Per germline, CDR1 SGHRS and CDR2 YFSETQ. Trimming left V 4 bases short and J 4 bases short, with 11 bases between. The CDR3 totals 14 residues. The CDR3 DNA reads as TGCGCCAGCAGCGGGCTTGGAACCACCGGGGAGCTGTTTTTT. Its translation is CASSGLGTTGELFF.

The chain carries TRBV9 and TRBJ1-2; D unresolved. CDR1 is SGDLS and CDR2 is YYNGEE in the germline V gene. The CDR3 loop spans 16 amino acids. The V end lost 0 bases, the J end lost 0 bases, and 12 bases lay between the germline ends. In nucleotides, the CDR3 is TGTGCCAGCAGCGTAGGTCCCGCGGCATCTAACTATGGCTACACCTTC. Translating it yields CASSVGPAASNYGYTF.

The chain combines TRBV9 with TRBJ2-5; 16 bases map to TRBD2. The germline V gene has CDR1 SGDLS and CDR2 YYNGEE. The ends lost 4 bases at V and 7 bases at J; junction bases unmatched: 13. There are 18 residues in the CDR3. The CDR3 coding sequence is TGTGCCAGCAGCTTGGGACTAGCGGGAGGGGTCCAATTTTCGACCCAGTACTTC. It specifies CASSLGLAGGVQFSTQYF.

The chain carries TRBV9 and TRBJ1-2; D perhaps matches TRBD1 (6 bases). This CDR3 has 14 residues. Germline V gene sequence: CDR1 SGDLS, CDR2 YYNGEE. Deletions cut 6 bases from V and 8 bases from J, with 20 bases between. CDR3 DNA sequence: TGTGCCAGCACGCTCGGGGGGCGCCAGAGCGGCTACACCTTC. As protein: CASTLGGRQSGYTF.

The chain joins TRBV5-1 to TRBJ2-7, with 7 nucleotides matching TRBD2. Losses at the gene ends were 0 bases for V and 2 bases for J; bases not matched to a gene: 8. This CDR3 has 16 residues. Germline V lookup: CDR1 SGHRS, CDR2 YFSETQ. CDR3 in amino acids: CASSLARGGGPYEQYF. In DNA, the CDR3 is TGCGCCAGCAGCTTGGCCCGCGGCGGGGGTCCCTACGAGCAGTACTTC.

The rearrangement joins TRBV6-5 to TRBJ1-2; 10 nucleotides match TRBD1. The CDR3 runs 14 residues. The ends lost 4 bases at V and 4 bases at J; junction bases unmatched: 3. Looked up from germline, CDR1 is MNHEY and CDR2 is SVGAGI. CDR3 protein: CASSSTGGGYGYTF. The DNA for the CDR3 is TGTGCCAGCAGTTCGACAGGGGGCGGCTATGGCTACACCTTC.

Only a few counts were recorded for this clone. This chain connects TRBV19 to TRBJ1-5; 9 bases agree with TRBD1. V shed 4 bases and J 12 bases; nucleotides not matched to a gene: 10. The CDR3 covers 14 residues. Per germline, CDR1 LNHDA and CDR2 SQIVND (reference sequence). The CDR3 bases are TGTGCCAGTAGTAACCGGGACAGGGCGGGGGACCAGCATTTT. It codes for CASSNRDRAGDQHF.

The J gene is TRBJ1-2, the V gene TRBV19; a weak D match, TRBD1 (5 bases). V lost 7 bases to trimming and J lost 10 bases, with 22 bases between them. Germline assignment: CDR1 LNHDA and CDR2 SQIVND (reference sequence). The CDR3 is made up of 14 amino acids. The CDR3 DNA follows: TGTGCCAGTACTACAGGCCTGGATACTGGTCCCTACACCTTC. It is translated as CASTTGLDTGPYTF.

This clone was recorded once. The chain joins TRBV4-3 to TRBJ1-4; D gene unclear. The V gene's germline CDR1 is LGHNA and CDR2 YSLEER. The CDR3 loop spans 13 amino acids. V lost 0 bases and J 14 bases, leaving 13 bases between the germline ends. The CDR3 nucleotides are TGCGCCAGCAGCCAAGATCCCGGGGAACGGCTGTTTTTT. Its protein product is CASSQDPGERLFF.

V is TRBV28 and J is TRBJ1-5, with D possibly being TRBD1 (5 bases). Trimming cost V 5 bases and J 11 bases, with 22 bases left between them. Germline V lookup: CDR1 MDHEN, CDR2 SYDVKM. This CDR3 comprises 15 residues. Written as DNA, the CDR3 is TGTGCCAGCAGTCCGGGGCGTAGGGATCGGACGGCCCAGCATTTT. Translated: CASSPGRRDRTAQHF.

The CDR3 loop is CASSLNPPGTSGSGETQYF. In DNA, the CDR3 is TGTGCCAGCAGCTTAAACCCCCCGGGGACTAGCGGGAGTGGGGAGACCCAGTACTTC. The chain links TRBV7-3 to TRBJ2-5, with 14 positions matching TRBD2. The CDR3 spans 19 residues. Germline-derived CDR1 and CDR2 are SGHTA and FQGTGA. With V trimmed by 1 base and J by 5 bases, 12 bases remained unmatched. Based on the CDR3 plus reference TRBV7-3 and TRBJ2-5, the full variable domain is GAGVSQTPSNKVTEKGKYVELRCDPISGHTALYWYRQSLGQGPEFLIYFQGTGAADDSGLPNDRFFAVRPEGSVSTLKIQRTERGDSAVYLCASSLNPPGTSGSGETQYFGPGTRLLVL.

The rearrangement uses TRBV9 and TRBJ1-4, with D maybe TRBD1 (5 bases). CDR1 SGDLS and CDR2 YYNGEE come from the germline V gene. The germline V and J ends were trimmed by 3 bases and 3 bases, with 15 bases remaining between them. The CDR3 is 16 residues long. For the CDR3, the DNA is TGTGCCAGCAGCGGCCAAGGGAACAGGCCTAATGAAAAACTGTTTTTT. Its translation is CASSGQGNRPNEKLFF.

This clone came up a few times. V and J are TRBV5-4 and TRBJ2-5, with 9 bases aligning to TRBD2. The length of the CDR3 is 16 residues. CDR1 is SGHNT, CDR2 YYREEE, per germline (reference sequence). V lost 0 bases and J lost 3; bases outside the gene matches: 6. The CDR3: CASSLVGLAGKETQYF. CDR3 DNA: TGTGCCAGCAGCTTGGTGGGCCTAGCGGGGAAAGAGACCCAGTACTTC.

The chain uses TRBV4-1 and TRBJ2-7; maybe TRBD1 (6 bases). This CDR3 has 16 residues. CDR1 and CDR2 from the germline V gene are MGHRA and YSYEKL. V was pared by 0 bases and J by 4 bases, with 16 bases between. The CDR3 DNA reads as TGCGCCAGCAGCCAAGATCCGGACAGCGAGGCTTACGAGCAGTACTTC. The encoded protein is CASSQDPDSEAYEQYF.

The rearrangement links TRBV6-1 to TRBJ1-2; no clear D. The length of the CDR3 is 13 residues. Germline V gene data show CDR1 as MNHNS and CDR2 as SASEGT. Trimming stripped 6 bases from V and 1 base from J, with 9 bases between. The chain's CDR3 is CASSYGNNYGYTF. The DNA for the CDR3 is TGTGCCAGCAGCTACGGGAATAACTATGGCTACACCTTC.